The rows below give T cell receptor beta chains drawn from one sample of a study of T-cell memory formation after mild COVID-19. MiXCR was run by TCRdb on the 5' RACE reads, yielding one entry per CDR3 protein. The sample has about 240,000 distinct CDR3 sequences, 9.4% seen once; the top ten hold roughly a fifth. Sequencing was done on a sample of PBMCs or a T cell subset sorted from them (not recorded which). The receptors shown here come from a young man who had mild COVID-19 (a few samples of this study predate the infection). Cell type and time point are not known. Both conserved end residues are trimmed from each CDR3.

j_call cdr3_length v_call cdr3_aa
TRBJ1-1 13 TRBV4-2 ASSQGSGGATEAF
TRBJ1-1 12 TRBV20-1 SASDRELNTEAF
TRBJ2-2 13 TRBV6-1 ASSELAGGPGELF
TRBJ2-7 12 TRBV2 ASQQDGEVYEQY
TRBJ2-3 14 TRBV28 ASSPGTGRGTDTQY
TRBJ2-5 12 TRBV20-1 SAGPGTIQETQY
TRBJ2-5 11 TRBV27 ASSTQGMETQY
TRBJ1-5 11 TRBV4-1 ASSLTSNQPQH
TRBJ1-2 12 TRBV2 ASSGAGGVYGYT
TRBJ2-6 19 TRBV20-1 SARDYLAGTSGNSGANVLT
TRBJ2-7 16 TRBV11-2 ASSLDLPPAGSSYEQY
TRBJ1-5 13 TRBV12-3/TRBV12-4 ASSRGTGANQPQH
TRBJ2-3 12 TRBV9 ASSTRGVTDTQY
TRBJ2-1 9 TRBV5-4 ASSRREQEF
TRBJ2-2 14 TRBV20-1 SARSSGRVGTGELF
TRBJ2-5 12 TRBV29-1 SVALGGGQETQY
TRBJ1-2 13 TRBV7-9 ASSQDSAFNYGYT
TRBJ2-3 14 TRBV6-5 ASSSRTSGGSDTQY
TRBJ1-4 15 TRBV7-4 ASSLLAGRGVNEKLF
TRBJ2-1 15 TRBV7-2 ASSSGSGAFLFGEQF
TRBJ1-2 11 TRBV18 ASSPSRGYGYT
TRBJ2-1 14 TRBV5-4 ASSLDMQGTYNEQF
TRBJ2-3 12 TRBV6-5 ASSYSHSTDTQY
TRBJ1-6 14 TRBV4-1 ASSPGQGVNNSPLH
TRBJ2-7 10 TRBV12-3/TRBV12-4 ASSAASYEQY
TRBJ2-5 13 TRBV6-2/TRBV6-3 ASQDRHQMSGTQY
TRBJ2-4 13 TRBV5-1 ASSKQGSIGNIQY
TRBJ2-7 12 TRBV5-1 ASSLQGGIYEQY
TRBJ2-3 12 TRBV7-3 ASSLDGLTDTQY
TRBJ2-1 14 TRBV7-2 ASSLAGRLTRDEQF
TRBJ2-4 15 TRBV9 ASSVGSGGLAKNIQY
TRBJ1-2 13 TRBV11-2 ASSLMRTANYGYT
TRBJ2-3 15 TRBV15 ATSEERTETSTDTQY
TRBJ1-5 14 TRBV5-5 ASSRLDREINQPQH
TRBJ2-4 14 TRBV4-2 ASSQLGGDGKNIQY
TRBJ2-7 13 TRBV7-2 ASSLEVGPAYEQY
TRBJ1-2 13 TRBV5-6 ASSSTGTSNYGYT
TRBJ2-1 10 TRBV20-1 SAAGGYNEQF
TRBJ2-7 13 TRBV7-6 ASSLNQGIGYEQY
TRBJ1-2 12 TRBV4-3 ASSPTDRDYGYT
TRBJ2-1 14 TRBV27 ASSYRTSGGYNEQF
TRBJ2-6 13 TRBV5-4 ASSEGFSGANVLT
TRBJ2-3 17 TRBV14 ASSQAPRRLAGGRNTQY
TRBJ1-6 14 TRBV7-2 ASSLPFDRGPSPLH
TRBJ2-5 14 TRBV11-2 ASSHGRRGGSETQY
TRBJ1-2 12 TRBV7-9 ASSLGRLSYGYT
TRBJ2-2 14 TRBV4-2 ASSQTGEVPTGELF
TRBJ1-2 12 TRBV6-5 ASSSDSPTRGYT
TRBJ2-5 15 TRBV4-3 ASSHSASGAAGGTQY
TRBJ2-3 13 TRBV9 ASSVEGKRTDTQY
TRBJ1-1 11 TRBV7-2 ASIKVGDTEAF
TRBJ2-2 12 TRBV29-1 SVERDMNTGELF
TRBJ1-2 7 TRBV25-1 ASGLGYT
TRBJ2-3 10 TRBV7-9 ASSLSGEAQY
TRBJ1-2 10 TRBV7-9 ASSLTVGGYT
TRBJ2-5 11 TRBV18 ASSPAVQETQY
TRBJ2-7 13 TRBV7-2 ASSYLGTGVYEQY
TRBJ2-2 13 TRBV12-3/TRBV12-4 ASRPRTGGVGELF
TRBJ2-1 13 TRBV6-2/TRBV6-3 ASSYGQGSDNEQF